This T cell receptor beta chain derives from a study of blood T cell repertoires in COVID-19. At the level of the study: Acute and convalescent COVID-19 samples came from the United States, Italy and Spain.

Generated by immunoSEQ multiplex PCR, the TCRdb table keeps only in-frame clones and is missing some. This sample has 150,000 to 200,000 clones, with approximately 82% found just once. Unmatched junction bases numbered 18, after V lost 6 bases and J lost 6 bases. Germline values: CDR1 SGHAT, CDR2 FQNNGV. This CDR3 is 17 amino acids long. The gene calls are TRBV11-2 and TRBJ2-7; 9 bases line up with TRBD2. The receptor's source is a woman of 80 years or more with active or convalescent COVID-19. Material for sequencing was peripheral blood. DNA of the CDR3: TGTGCCAGCAGTTCCGAAAGCTTCCCGGGACTAGCTGGCGAGCAGTACTTC. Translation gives CASSSESFPGLAGEQYF.